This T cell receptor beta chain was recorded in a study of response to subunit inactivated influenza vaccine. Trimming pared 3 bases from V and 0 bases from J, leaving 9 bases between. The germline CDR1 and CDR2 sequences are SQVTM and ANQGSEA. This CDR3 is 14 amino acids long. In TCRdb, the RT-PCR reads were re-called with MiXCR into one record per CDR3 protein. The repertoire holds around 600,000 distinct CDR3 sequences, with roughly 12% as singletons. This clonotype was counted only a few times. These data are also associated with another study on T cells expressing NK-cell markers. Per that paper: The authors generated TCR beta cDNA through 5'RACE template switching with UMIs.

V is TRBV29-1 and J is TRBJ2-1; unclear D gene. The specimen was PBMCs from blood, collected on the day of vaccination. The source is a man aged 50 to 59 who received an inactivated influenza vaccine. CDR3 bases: TGCAGCGTTGAGGATGAAGGCTCCTACAATGAGCAGTTCTTC. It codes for CSVEDEGSYNEQFF.